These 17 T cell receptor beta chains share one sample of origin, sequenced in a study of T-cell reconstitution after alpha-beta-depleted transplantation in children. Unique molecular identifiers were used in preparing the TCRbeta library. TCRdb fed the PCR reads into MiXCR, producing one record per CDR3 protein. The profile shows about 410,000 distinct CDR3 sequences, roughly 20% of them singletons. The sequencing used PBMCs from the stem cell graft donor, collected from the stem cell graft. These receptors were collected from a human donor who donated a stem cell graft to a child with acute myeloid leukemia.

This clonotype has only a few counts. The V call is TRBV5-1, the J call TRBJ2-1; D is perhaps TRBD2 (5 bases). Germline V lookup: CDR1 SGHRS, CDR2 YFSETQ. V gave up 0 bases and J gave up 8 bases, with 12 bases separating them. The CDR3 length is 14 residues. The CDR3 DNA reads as TGCGCCAGCAGCTTGGCCGGACTTTTGGATGAGCAGTTCTTC. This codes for CASSLAGLLDEQFF.

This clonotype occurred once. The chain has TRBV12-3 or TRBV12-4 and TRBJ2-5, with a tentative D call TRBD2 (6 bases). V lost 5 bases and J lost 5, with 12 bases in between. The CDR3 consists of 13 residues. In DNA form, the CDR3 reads TGTGCCAGCAGTCCCCCGGAGGGGGAGACCCAGTACTTC. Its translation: CASSPPEGETQYF.

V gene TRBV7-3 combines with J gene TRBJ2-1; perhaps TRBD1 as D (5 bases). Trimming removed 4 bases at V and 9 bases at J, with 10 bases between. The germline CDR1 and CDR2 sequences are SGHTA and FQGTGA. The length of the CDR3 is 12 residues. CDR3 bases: TGTGCCAGCAGCTCCGGAGACAGTGAGCAGTTCTTC. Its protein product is CASSSGDSEQFF.

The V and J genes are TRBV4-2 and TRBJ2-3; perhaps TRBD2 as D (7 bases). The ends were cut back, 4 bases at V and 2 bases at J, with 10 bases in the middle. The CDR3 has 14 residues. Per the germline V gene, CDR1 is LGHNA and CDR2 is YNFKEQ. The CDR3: CASSRGGYTDTQYF. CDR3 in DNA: TGTGCCAGCAGCCGGGGGGGCTACACAGATACGCAGTATTTT.

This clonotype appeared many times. CDR3 region: CSARPKTGELFF. The CDR3 nucleotides read TGCAGTGCTAGGCCTAAAACCGGGGAGCTGTTTTTT. V gene TRBV20-1 combines with J gene TRBJ2-2; no definite D call. Germline V gene sequence: CDR1 DFQATT, CDR2 SNEGSKA (reference sequence). Between the trimmed V and J ends, which lost 3 bases and 5 bases, there was a span of 7 bases. This CDR3 has 12 amino acids.

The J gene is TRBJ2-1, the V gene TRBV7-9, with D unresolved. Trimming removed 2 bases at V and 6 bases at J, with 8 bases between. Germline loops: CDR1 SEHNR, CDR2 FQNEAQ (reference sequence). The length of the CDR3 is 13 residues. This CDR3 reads CASSLIAANEQFF. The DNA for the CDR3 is TGTGCCAGCAGCTTAATAGCCGCCAATGAGCAGTTCTTC.

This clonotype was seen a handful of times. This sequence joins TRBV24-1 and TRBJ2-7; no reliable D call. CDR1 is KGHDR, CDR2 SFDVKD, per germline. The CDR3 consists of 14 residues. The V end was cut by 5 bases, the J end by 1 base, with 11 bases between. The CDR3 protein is CATSGTAPSYEQYF. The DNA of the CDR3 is TGTGCCACCAGTGGAACAGCACCGTCCTACGAGCAGTACTTC.

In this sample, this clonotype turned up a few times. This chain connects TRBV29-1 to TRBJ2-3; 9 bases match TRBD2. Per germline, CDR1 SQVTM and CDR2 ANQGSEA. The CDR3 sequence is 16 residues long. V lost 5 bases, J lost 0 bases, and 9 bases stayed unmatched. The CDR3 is CSVQAGGHFSTDTQYF. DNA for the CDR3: TGCAGCGTTCAGGCGGGAGGGCACTTTAGCACAGATACGCAGTATTTT.

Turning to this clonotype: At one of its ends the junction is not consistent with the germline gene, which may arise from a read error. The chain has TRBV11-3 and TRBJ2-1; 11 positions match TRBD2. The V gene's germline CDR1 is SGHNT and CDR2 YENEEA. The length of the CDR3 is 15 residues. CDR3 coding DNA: TGTGCCAGCAGGTTAGCGGGAGGGCGTGCCGATGAGCAGTTCTTC. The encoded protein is CASRLAGGRADEQFF.

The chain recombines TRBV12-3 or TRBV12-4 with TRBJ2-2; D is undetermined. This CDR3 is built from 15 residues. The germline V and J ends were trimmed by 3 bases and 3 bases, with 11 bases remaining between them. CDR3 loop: CASSFMTGYTGELFF. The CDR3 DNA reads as TGTGCCAGCAGTTTTATGACTGGATACACCGGGGAGCTGTTTTTT.

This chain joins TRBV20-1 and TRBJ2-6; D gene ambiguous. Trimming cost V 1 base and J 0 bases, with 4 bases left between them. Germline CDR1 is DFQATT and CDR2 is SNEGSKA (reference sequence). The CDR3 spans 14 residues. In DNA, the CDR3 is TGCAGTGCTAGAGTAGCCTCTGGGGCCAACGTCCTGACTTTC. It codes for CSARVASGANVLTF.

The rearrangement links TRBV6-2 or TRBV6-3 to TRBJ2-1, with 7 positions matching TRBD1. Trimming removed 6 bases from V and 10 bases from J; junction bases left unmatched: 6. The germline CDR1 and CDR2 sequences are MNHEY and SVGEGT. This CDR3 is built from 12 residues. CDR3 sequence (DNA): TGTGCCAGCAGCCGCGACAGGGCAGAGCAGTTCTTC. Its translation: CASSRDRAEQFF.

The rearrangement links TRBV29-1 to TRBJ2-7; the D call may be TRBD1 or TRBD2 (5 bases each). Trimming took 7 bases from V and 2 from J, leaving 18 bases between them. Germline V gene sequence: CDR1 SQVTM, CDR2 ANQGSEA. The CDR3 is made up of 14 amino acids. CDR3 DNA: TGCAGCGCAACCCGACGGGGCTCCACCTACGAGCAGTACTTC. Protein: CSATRRGSTYEQYF.

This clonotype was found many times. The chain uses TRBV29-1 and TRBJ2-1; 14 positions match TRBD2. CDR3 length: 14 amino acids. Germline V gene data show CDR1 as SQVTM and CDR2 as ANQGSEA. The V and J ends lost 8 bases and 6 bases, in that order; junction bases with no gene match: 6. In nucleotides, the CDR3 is TGCAGCCTAAGACTAGCGGGAGGGGGCAATGAGCAGTTCTTC. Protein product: CSLRLAGGGNEQFF.

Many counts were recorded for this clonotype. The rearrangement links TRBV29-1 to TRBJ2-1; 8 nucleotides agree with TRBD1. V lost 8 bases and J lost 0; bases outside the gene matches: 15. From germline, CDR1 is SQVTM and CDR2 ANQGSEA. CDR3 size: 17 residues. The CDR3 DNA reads TGCAGCACCTACGGCCCAGGGGGCACTTTCTCCTACAATGAGCAGTTCTTC. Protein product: CSTYGPGGTFSYNEQFF.

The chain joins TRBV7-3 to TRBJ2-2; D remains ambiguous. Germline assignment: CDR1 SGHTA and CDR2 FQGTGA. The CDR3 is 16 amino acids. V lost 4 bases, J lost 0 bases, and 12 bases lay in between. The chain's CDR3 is CASSSRGDTNTGELFF. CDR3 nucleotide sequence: TGTGCCAGCAGCTCCCGAGGCGACACGAACACCGGGGAGCTGTTTTTT.

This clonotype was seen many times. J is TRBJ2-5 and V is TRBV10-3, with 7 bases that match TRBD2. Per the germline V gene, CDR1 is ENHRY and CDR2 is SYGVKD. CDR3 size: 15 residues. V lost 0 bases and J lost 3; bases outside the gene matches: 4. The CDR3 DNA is TGTGCCATCAGTGAGTCCTCGGGGGGTGAAGAGACCCAGTACTTC. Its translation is CAISESSGGEETQYF.